A selection of T cell receptor beta chains follows, all from one sample in a study of CD8 T cells in Susac syndrome. Each CDR3 protein is one row after TCRdb ran MiXCR on the immunoSEQ multiplex PCR reads. In the table there are about 240,000 distinct CDR3 sequences, about 95% of which are singletons. The sample comprised CD4+ T cells from PBMCs. These TCRs come from a human donor with Susac syndrome. Each CDR3 is given with its conserved first and last residue. A D gene is named only where the DNA matches it firmly. The listing skips clone size in some rows; elsewhere it reads once, few, many or a size class.

clone_size: -
j_call: TRBJ2-1
v_call: TRBV28
d_call: TRBD2
cdr3_nt: TGTGCCAGCAGATTAGCGGGAGACTACAATGAGCAGTTCTTC
cdr3_aa: CASRLAGDYNEQFF

clone_size: -
j_call: TRBJ2-1
v_call: TRBV7-9
d_call: TRBD1
cdr3_nt: TGTGCCAGCAGCTTAGAGACAGGGACCTACAATGAGCAGTTCTTC
cdr3_aa: CASSLETGTYNEQFF

clone_size: -
j_call: TRBJ2-3
v_call: TRBV29-1
d_call: -
cdr3_nt: TGCAGCGTTGCGGGCAAAGGAGGGGCAGATACGCAGTATTTT
cdr3_aa: CSVAGKGGADTQYF

clone_size: -
j_call: TRBJ2-6
v_call: TRBV29-1
d_call: -
cdr3_nt: TGCAGCGTTGAAGCCGGGACGTCTGGGGCCAACGTCCTGACTTTC
cdr3_aa: CSVEAGTSGANVLTF

clone_size: -
j_call: TRBJ2-3
v_call: TRBV5-1
d_call: -
cdr3_nt: TGCGCCAGCAGCCCCCACCTTGGACAAATCACAGATACGCAGTATTTT
cdr3_aa: CASSPHLGQITDTQYF

clone_size: -
j_call: TRBJ2-1
v_call: TRBV20-1
d_call: -
cdr3_nt: TGCAGTGCCATTGGGGAACCGGCTAGCCCACCCTTCTACAATGAGCAGTTCTTC
cdr3_aa: CSAIGEPASPPFYNEQFF

clone_size: -
j_call: TRBJ2-7
v_call: TRBV2
d_call: TRBD1
cdr3_nt: TGTGCCAGCAGGGGGGTACAGGGGGTCTACGAGCAGTACTTC
cdr3_aa: CASRGVQGVYEQYF

clone_size: -
j_call: TRBJ2-7
v_call: TRBV11-2
d_call: TRBD1
cdr3_nt: TGTGCCAGCAGCTTAGCGACAGGGGGCTGGGACGAGCAGTACTTC
cdr3_aa: CASSLATGGWDEQYF

clone_size: -
j_call: TRBJ1-2
v_call: TRBV20-1
d_call: -
cdr3_nt: TGCAGTGCTGGTAACCCAACTAACTATGGCTACACCTTC
cdr3_aa: CSAGNPTNYGYTF

clone_size: -
j_call: TRBJ1-1
v_call: TRBV7-3
d_call: -
cdr3_nt: TGTGCCAGCAGCTTATCGGCCACGAACACTGAAGCTTTCTTT
cdr3_aa: CASSLSATNTEAFF

clone_size: -
j_call: TRBJ2-7
v_call: TRBV30
d_call: -
cdr3_nt: TGTGCCTGGAGTGTCAGGGAAAAAGGTGGGAAGTACTTC
cdr3_aa: CAWSVREKGGKYF

clone_size: -
j_call: TRBJ2-3
v_call: TRBV29-1
d_call: -
cdr3_nt: TGCAGCGTTGAATACACGGCTAGCACAGATACGCAGTATTTT
cdr3_aa: CSVEYTASTDTQYF

clone_size: -
j_call: TRBJ2-5
v_call: TRBV2
d_call: -
cdr3_nt: TGTGCCAGCAGTGGTATGAAGACCCGGCGAGCCTTAAGAGAGACCCAGTACTTC
cdr3_aa: CASSGMKTRRALRETQYF

clone_size: -
j_call: TRBJ1-2
v_call: TRBV7-9
d_call: TRBD1
cdr3_nt: TGTGCCAGCAGCTCTGACAGGGTGGTGGAGAGGGGCTACACCTTC
cdr3_aa: CASSSDRVVERGYTF

clone_size: -
j_call: TRBJ1-5
v_call: TRBV30
d_call: -
cdr3_nt: TGTGCCTGGAGCCTCAAAAGTGGTTCTCGGGAGCCCCAGCATTTT
cdr3_aa: CAWSLKSGSREPQHF

clone_size: once
j_call: TRBJ2-1
v_call: TRBV28
d_call: -
cdr3_nt: TGTGCCAGCAGGCGCAATGAGCAGTTCTTC
cdr3_aa: CASRRNEQFF

clone_size: -
j_call: TRBJ1-1
v_call: TRBV15
d_call: -
cdr3_nt: TGTGCCACCAGCAGAGACGTGGCGGGCGCTGAAGCTTTCTTT
cdr3_aa: CATSRDVAGAEAFF

clone_size: -
j_call: TRBJ2-7
v_call: TRBV6-6
d_call: TRBD1
cdr3_nt: TGTGCCAGCAGCCCCACAGGGGGGTGGGACGAGCAGTACTTC
cdr3_aa: CASSPTGGWDEQYF

clone_size: -
j_call: TRBJ2-3
v_call: TRBV9
d_call: -
cdr3_nt: TGTGCCAGCAGCGTAACTAGCACAGATACGCAGTATTTT
cdr3_aa: CASSVTSTDTQYF

clone_size: -
j_call: TRBJ2-5
v_call: TRBV2
d_call: -
cdr3_nt: TGTGCCAGCAGTGTTGAAACAACGGTCGGAGAGACCCAGTACTTC
cdr3_aa: CASSVETTVGETQYF

clone_size: -
j_call: TRBJ1-5
v_call: TRBV2
d_call: -
cdr3_nt: TGTGCCAGCAGCAAACAGGGTACACCCCAGCATTTT
cdr3_aa: CASSKQGTPQHF

clone_size: -
j_call: TRBJ1-1
v_call: TRBV30
d_call: -
cdr3_nt: TGTGCCTGGAGTGTATTTCGGGGAATGAACACTGAAGCTTTCTTT
cdr3_aa: CAWSVFRGMNTEAFF

clone_size: -
j_call: TRBJ2-2
v_call: TRBV25-1
d_call: -
cdr3_nt: TGTGCCAGCAGTGAATATAACGGGGGCGACACCGGGGAGCTGTTTTTT
cdr3_aa: CASSEYNGGDTGELFF

clone_size: -
j_call: TRBJ1-5
v_call: TRBV12-3/TRBV12-4
d_call: -
cdr3_nt: TGTGCCAGCAGCCCAGAGGAGTACTCGGCCCAGCATTTT
cdr3_aa: CASSPEEYSAQHF

clone_size: -
j_call: TRBJ1-5
v_call: TRBV20-1
d_call: -
cdr3_nt: TGCAGTGCTAGAGATTCCCGGAGGGGACAGCCCCAGCATTTT
cdr3_aa: CSARDSRRGQPQHF

clone_size: -
j_call: TRBJ2-1
v_call: TRBV4-1
d_call: -
cdr3_nt: TGCGCCAGCAGCCAAGCTCTAGCAGAATACAATGAGCAGTTCTTC
cdr3_aa: CASSQALAEYNEQFF

clone_size: -
j_call: TRBJ2-6
v_call: TRBV7-9
d_call: -
cdr3_nt: TGTGCCAGCAGCTCAGGGGTCTCTGGGGCCAACGTCCTGACTTTC
cdr3_aa: CASSSGVSGANVLTF

clone_size: -
j_call: TRBJ1-1
v_call: TRBV5-1
d_call: TRBD1
cdr3_nt: TGCGCCAGCAGCCTGTCTTCCCAGGGACAGAGTAGTTTCACTGAAGCTTTCTTT
cdr3_aa: CASSLSSQGQSSFTEAFF

clone_size: -
j_call: TRBJ1-3
v_call: TRBV7-9
d_call: -
cdr3_nt: TGTGCCAGCAGGGACAGCTCTGGAAACACCATATATTTT
cdr3_aa: CASRDSSGNTIYF

clone_size: -
j_call: TRBJ1-1
v_call: TRBV30
d_call: -
cdr3_nt: TGTGCCTGGAGTCGTATGGGAAGTGGGGACACTGAAGCTTTCTTT
cdr3_aa: CAWSRMGSGDTEAFF

clone_size: once
j_call: TRBJ1-5
v_call: TRBV12-3/TRBV12-4
d_call: -
cdr3_nt: TGTGCCAGCAGTTTGGGCTCGCGGCAGCCCCAGCATTTT
cdr3_aa: CASSLGSRQPQHF

clone_size: -
j_call: TRBJ1-4
v_call: TRBV4-1
d_call: TRBD1
cdr3_nt: TGCGCCAGCAGCCCAGTGGGACAGGGAAGGGAAAAACTGTTTTTT
cdr3_aa: CASSPVGQGREKLFF

clone_size: -
j_call: TRBJ2-5
v_call: TRBV11-1
d_call: TRBD2
cdr3_nt: TGTGCCAGCAGACCAGAACCGGGACTAGCGGTCGGTTTGAGTCAAGAGACCCAGTACTTC
cdr3_aa: CASRPEPGLAVGLSQETQYF

clone_size: -
j_call: TRBJ2-7
v_call: TRBV29-1
d_call: -
cdr3_nt: TGCAGCGTTGGGGCGGATCGAACCCTCGAGCAGTACTTC
cdr3_aa: CSVGADRTLEQYF

clone_size: -
j_call: TRBJ2-7
v_call: TRBV7-9
d_call: TRBD2
cdr3_nt: TGTGCCAGCATCGAACTAGCGGGCCGGTACGAGCAGTACTTC
cdr3_aa: CASIELAGRYEQYF

clone_size: -
j_call: TRBJ2-3
v_call: TRBV29-1
d_call: -
cdr3_nt: TGCAGCGTCGCGGGACACAGCACAGATACGCAGTATTTT
cdr3_aa: CSVAGHSTDTQYF

clone_size: -
j_call: TRBJ2-3
v_call: TRBV3-1
d_call: TRBD2
cdr3_nt: TGTGCCAGCAGCCAAGAGACTAGCCTGGGGGCAGATACGCAGTATTTT
cdr3_aa: CASSQETSLGADTQYF

clone_size: -
j_call: TRBJ2-7
v_call: TRBV25-1
d_call: -
cdr3_nt: TGTGCCAGCAGTGCGGCGGAGGGGGGGAAGAACTACGAGCAGTACTTC
cdr3_aa: CASSAAEGGKNYEQYF

clone_size: -
j_call: TRBJ1-5
v_call: TRBV18
d_call: TRBD1
cdr3_nt: TGTGCCAGCTCACCAGCCCGAGGGGGCGTTAGGAATCAGCCCCAGCATTTT
cdr3_aa: CASSPARGGVRNQPQHF

clone_size: -
j_call: TRBJ2-7
v_call: TRBV28
d_call: -
cdr3_nt: TGTGCCATCCATCAGTCCCTCGGGACATCCTTCTACGAGCAGTACTTC
cdr3_aa: CAIHQSLGTSFYEQYF

clone_size: -
j_call: TRBJ2-3
v_call: TRBV12-3/TRBV12-4
d_call: TRBD2
cdr3_nt: TGTGCCAGCAGTTTTCGAGCGGGAGGGGTTAGCACAGATACGCAGTATTTT
cdr3_aa: CASSFRAGGVSTDTQYF

clone_size: few
j_call: TRBJ1-5
v_call: TRBV7-9
d_call: -
cdr3_nt: TGTGCCAGCAGCCCAGGACAAGCCAATCAGCCCCAGCATTTT
cdr3_aa: CASSPGQANQPQHF

clone_size: -
j_call: TRBJ2-6
v_call: TRBV12-3/TRBV12-4
d_call: TRBD1
cdr3_nt: TGTGCCAGCGGTAAAGAAGGGGGCTTAGATTCTGGGGCCAACGTCCTGACTTTC
cdr3_aa: CASGKEGGLDSGANVLTF

clone_size: -
j_call: TRBJ1-1
v_call: TRBV5-1
d_call: -
cdr3_nt: TGCGCCAGCAGCTTGGGAGATGGTGGCACTGAAGCTTTCTTT
cdr3_aa: CASSLGDGGTEAFF

clone_size: -
j_call: TRBJ2-5
v_call: TRBV29-1
d_call: -
cdr3_nt: TGCAGCGTTGTATTCGGGTGGTGGAGGCAAGAGACCCAGTACTTC
cdr3_aa: CSVVFGWWRQETQYF

clone_size: -
j_call: TRBJ1-4
v_call: TRBV2
d_call: -
cdr3_nt: TGTGCCACCAGACAGGAGAATGAAAAACTGTTTTTT
cdr3_aa: CATRQENEKLFF

clone_size: -
j_call: TRBJ1-5
v_call: TRBV6-1
d_call: -
cdr3_nt: TGTGCCAGCAGCCGTTACTCGCGGGGCTATAGCAATCAGCCCCAGCATTTT
cdr3_aa: CASSRYSRGYSNQPQHF

clone_size: -
j_call: TRBJ1-4
v_call: TRBV7-2
d_call: -
cdr3_nt: TGTGCCAGCAGCCAGTTTAATCCGGGTGAAAAACTGTTTTTT
cdr3_aa: CASSQFNPGEKLFF

clone_size: -
j_call: TRBJ1-1
v_call: TRBV27
d_call: -
cdr3_nt: TGTGCCAGCCGGTGGAAGAACACTGAAGCTTTCTTT
cdr3_aa: CASRWKNTEAFF

clone_size: -
j_call: TRBJ2-1
v_call: TRBV29-1
d_call: -
cdr3_nt: TGCAGCGCCCCCGACAGGGAGGACTACAATGAGCAGTTCTTC
cdr3_aa: CSAPDREDYNEQFF

clone_size: few
j_call: TRBJ1-2
v_call: TRBV30
d_call: -
cdr3_nt: TGTGCCTGGAGTACTGAAGGCTACACCTTC
cdr3_aa: CAWSTEGYTF

clone_size: once
j_call: TRBJ2-7
v_call: TRBV20-1
d_call: -
cdr3_nt: TGCAGTGCGGGAACTAGGGGGTCCTCTTACGAGCAGTACTTC
cdr3_aa: CSAGTRGSSYEQYF